This TCR beta chain was recovered during a study of T cell changes during pregnancy in multiple sclerosis. The data were produced by immunoSEQ multiplex PCR, yet TCRdb's version contains in-frame clones alone and is incomplete. Seen here are tens of thousands of clones, around 89% observed once, and the top ten hold 0.45% to 0.75%. There are 16 residues in the CDR3. V was shortened by 1 base and J by 3 bases, with 15 bases between the two germline ends. Germline V gives CDR1 MGHRA, CDR2 YSYEKL. The input for sequencing was CD4+ T cells from peripheral blood mononuclear cells, taken in the first trimester of pregnancy. The receptor was derived from a female donor with multiple sclerosis, enrolled in a pregnancy study. The chain employs TRBV4-1 and TRBJ1-2, with D unclear. The CDR3 spells CASSQAGGVAYYGYTF. The CDR3 DNA reads as TGCGCCAGCAGCCAAGCCGGCGGGGTCGCGTACTATGGCTACACCTTC.